This T cell receptor beta chain originates from a study of OX40 agonist ivuxolimab in advanced cancers. Whole-study context: Partial responses were seen in three patients, one with hepatocellular carcinoma and two with cutaneous melanoma.

Germline CDR1 SGHTA, CDR2 FQGNSA. The length of the CDR3 is 11 residues. Deletions cut 4 bases from V and 6 bases from J, with 5 bases between. Repertoires were generated with immunoSEQ multiplex PCR, while TCRdb's copy carries only in-frame clones and drops some. The sample holds about 82,000 clones; roughly 92% are singletons and the top ten take about 0.61%. Blood was sampled at baseline, cycle 4 day 1, and cycle 7 day 1. Turning to this clone: Its matching antigen is unknown.

Study outcomes and limitations: Certain nonresponding patients likewise had low normalized T-cell clonal expansion. Fewer expanded clones were found on average in CD4+ than in CD8+ T cells.

The material sequenced was CD4+ or CD8+ T cells sorted from blood, taken in a trial of the OX40 agonist ivuxolimab. The gene calls are TRBV7-2 and TRBJ2-3; D not certain. This TCR derives from an adult with an advanced solid tumor such as melanoma, head and neck, liver or kidney cancer. In DNA, the CDR3 is TGTGCCAGCAGCTCTGTGGATACGCAGTATTTT. It codes for CASSSVDTQYF. Looking up the rest from reference TRBV7-2 and TRBJ2-3 gives the full variable domain: GAGVSQSPSNKVTEKGKDVELRCDPISGHTALYWYRQSLGQGLEFLIYFQGNSAPDKSGLPSDRFSAERTGGSVSTLTIQRTQQEDSAVYLCASSSVDTQYFGPGTRLTVL.